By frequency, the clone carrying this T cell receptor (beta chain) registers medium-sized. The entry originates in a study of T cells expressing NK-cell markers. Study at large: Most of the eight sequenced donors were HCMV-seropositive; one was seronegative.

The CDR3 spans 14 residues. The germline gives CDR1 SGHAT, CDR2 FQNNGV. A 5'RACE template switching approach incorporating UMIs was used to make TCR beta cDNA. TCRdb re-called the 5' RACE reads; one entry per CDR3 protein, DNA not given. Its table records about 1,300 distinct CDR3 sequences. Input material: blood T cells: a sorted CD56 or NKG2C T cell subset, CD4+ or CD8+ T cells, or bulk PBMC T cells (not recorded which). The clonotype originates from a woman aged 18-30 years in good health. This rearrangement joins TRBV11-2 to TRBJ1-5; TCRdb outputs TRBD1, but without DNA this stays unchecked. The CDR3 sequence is CASSLHHREQPQHF.